This T cell receptor beta chain was documented in a study of long-term antiretroviral therapy in people with HIV. Run at survey level, the immunoSEQ assay was version v3.0. Assay used: immunoSEQ multiplex PCR; TCRdb lists only in-frame clones, some missing. The sample holds about 39,000 clones, around nine tenths seen once. V was shortened by 3 bases and J by 0 bases, with 6 bases between the two germline ends. Germline CDR1 is MDHEN and CDR2 is SYDVKM. CDR3 length: 13 residues. Findings of the study overall: Records did not include ART adherence, viral resistance or therapy changes.

This clone has a handful of counts. What it recognizes is unknown. The chain links TRBV28 to TRBJ2-7; no firm D call. The sample consisted of unsorted PBMCs, taken just before starting antiretroviral therapy. The TCR originated in a woman under 30 with HIV. CDR3 sequence reads: CASSFSGSYEQYF. The CDR3 nucleotides are TGTGCCAGCAGTTTTTCCGGCTCCTACGAGCAGTACTTC.